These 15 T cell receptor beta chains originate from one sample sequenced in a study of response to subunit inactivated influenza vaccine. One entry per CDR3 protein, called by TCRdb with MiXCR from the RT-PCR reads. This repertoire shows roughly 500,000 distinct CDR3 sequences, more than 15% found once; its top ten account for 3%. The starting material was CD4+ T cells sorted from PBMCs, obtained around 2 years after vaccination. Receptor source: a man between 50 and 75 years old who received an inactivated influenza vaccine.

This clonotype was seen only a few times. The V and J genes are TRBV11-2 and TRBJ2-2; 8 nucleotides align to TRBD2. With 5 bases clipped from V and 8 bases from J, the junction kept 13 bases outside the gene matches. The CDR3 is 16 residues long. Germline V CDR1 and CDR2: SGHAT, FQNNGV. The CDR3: CASSSLRLARPGELFF. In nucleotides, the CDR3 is TGTGCCAGCAGCAGCCTCAGACTAGCGCGACCTGGGGAGCTGTTTTTT.

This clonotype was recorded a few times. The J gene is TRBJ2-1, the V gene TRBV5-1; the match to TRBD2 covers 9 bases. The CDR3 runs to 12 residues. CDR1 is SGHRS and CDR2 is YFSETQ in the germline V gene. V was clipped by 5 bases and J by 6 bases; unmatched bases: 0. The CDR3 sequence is CASRREGNEQFF. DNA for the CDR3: TGCGCCAGCAGGCGGGAGGGCAATGAGCAGTTCTTC.

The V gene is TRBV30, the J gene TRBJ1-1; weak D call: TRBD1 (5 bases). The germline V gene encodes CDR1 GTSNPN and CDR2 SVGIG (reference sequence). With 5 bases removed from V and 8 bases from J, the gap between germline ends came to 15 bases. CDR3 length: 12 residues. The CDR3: CAWGGIWGEAFF. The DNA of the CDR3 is TGTGCCTGGGGGGGGATTTGGGGCGAAGCTTTCTTT.

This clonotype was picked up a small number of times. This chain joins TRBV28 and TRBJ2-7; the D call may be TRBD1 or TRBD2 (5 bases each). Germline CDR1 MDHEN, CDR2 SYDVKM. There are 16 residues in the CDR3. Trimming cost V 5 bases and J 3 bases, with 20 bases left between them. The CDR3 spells CASSLPPGPRNYEQYF. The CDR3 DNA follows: TGTGCCAGCAGTCTCCCCCCGGGGCCACGAAACTACGAGCAGTACTTC. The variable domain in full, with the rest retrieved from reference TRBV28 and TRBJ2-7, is DVKVTQSSRYLVKRTGEKVFLECVQDMDHENMFWYRQDPGLGLRLIYFSYDVKMKEKGDIPEGYSVSREKKERFSLILESASTNQTSMYLCASSLPPGPRNYEQYFGPGTRLTVT.

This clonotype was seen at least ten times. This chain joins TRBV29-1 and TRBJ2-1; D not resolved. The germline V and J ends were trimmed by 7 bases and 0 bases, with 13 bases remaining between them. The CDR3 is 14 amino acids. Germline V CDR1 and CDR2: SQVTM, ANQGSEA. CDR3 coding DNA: TGCAGCGCGCCCCTGACGGGCTCCTACAATGAGCAGTTCTTC. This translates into CSAPLTGSYNEQFF.

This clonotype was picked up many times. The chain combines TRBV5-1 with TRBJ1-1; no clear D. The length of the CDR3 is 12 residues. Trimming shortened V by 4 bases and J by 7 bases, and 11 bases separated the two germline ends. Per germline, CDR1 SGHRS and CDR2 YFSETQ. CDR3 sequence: CASSQDGNEAFF. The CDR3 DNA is TGCGCCAGCAGCCAAGACGGGAATGAAGCTTTCTTT.

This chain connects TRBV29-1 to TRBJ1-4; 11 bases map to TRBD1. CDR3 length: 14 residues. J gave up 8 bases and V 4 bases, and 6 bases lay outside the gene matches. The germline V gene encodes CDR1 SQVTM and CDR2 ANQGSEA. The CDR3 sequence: CSVGLGTGGEKLFF. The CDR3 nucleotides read TGCAGCGTTGGTCTCGGGACAGGGGGGGAAAAACTGTTTTTT.

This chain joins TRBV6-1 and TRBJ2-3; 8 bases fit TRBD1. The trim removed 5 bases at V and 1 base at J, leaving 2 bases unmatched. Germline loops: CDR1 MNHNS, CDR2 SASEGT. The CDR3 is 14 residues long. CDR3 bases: TGTGCCAGCAGTACAGGGGGACGCACAGATACGCAGTATTTT. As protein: CASSTGGRTDTQYF.

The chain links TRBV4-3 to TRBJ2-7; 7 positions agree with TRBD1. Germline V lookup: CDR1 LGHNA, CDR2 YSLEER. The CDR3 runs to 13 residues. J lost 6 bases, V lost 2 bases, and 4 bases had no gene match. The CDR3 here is CASSQKGGGEQYF. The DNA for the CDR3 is TGCGCCAGCAGCCAAAAAGGGGGCGGCGAGCAGTACTTC.

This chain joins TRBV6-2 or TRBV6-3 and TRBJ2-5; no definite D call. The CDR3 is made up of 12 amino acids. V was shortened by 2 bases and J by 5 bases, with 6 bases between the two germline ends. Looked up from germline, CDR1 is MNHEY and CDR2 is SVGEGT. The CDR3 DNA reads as TGTGCCAGCAGTTACGGGATCGAGACCCAGTACTTC. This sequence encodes CASSYGIETQYF.

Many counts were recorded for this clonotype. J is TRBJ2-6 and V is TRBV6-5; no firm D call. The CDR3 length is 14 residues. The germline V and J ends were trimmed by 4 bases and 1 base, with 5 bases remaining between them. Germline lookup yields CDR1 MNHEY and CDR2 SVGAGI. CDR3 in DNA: TGTGCCAGCAGTTTTGGTTCTGGGGCCAACGTCCTGACTTTC. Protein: CASSFGSGANVLTF.

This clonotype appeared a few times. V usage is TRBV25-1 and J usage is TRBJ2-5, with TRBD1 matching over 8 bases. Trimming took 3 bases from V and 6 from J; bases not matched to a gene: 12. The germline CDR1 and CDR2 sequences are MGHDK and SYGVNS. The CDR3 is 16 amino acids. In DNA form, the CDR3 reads TGTGCCAGCAGTGATTTGTCTTTCGACAGGGGAAAGACCCAGTACTTC. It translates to CASSDLSFDRGKTQYF.

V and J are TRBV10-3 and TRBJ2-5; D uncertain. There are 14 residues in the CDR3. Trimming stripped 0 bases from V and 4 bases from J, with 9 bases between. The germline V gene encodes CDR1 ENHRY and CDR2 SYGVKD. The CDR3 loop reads CAISESVPGETQYF. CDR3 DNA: TGTGCCATCAGTGAGTCGGTCCCAGGAGAGACCCAGTACTTC.

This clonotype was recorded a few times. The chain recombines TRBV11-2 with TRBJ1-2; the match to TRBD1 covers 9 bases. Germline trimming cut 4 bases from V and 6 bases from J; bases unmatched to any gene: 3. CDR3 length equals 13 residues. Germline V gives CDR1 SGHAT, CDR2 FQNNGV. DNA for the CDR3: TGTGCCAGCAGCTCGGGACAGGGTGATGGCTACACCTTC. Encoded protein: CASSSGQGDGYTF.

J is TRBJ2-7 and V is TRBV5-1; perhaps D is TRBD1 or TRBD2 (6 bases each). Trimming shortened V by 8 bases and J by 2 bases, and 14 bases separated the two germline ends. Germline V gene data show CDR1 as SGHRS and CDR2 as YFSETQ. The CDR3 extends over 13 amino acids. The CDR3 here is CASPWGAPYEQYF. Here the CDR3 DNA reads TGCGCCAGTCCTTGGGGGGCTCCCTACGAGCAGTACTTC. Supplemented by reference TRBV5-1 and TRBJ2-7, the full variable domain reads KAGVTQTPRYLIKTRGQQVTLSCSPISGHRSVSWYQQTPGQGLQFLFEYFSETQRNKGNFPGRFSGRQFSNSRSEMNVSTLELGDSALYLCASPWGAPYEQYFGPGTRLTVT.